This entry is about one T cell receptor beta chain. The CDR3 sequence is 14 residues long. These data originate in a study of blood T cells in healthy people across ages. Using a J-beta primer mix together with a sample-barcoded 5' primer, a second PCR was run for roughly 6 to 11 cycles. TCRdb reprocessed the 5' RACE reads with MiXCR, giving one entry per CDR3 protein. This sample has about 830,000 distinct CDR3 sequences, with around 62% found just once. Sequencing was done on a sample of blood. The rearrangement uses TRBV21-1 and TRBJ2-1; the table's D call of TRBD1 was not tested on the DNA. TRBV21-1 is flagged as a pseudogene. This clonotype was sampled from a young man in good health. In DNA form, the CDR3 reads TGTGCCAGCAGCCGACCGTCCCAGGGGAATGAGCAGTTCTTC. Its protein product is CASSRPSQGNEQFF.